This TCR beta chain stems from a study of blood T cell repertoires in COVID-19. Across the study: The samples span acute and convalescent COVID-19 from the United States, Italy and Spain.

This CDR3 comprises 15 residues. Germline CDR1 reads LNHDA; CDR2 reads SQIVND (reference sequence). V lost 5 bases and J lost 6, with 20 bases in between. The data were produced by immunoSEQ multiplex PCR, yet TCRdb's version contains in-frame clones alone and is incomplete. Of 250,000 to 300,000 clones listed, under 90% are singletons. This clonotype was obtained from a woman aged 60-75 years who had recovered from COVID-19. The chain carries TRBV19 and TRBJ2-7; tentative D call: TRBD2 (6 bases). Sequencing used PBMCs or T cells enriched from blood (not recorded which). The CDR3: CASSLDRYGTGEQYF. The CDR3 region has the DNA TGTGCCAGTAGTCTCGACAGATATGGGACTGGCGAGCAGTACTTC.